The 17 T cell receptor beta chains below come from one sample, sequenced in a study of CD8 T cells in ankylosing spondylitis (dated 2017 in TCRdb). Results and caveats for the whole study, not just this receptor: Blood from ankylosing spondylitis patients appeared to be characterized by a TCR beta motif made up of several highly homologous amino acid variants.

Their antigens remain unidentified. Library construction relied on 5' RACE. TCRdb records Illumina HiSeq 2500 as the sequencer. TCRdb reprocessing: public reads trimmed at Q25 with fastp, clones called with MiXCR, in-frame beta chains kept. Rows are combined by CDR3 protein, so each entry shows the most common genes and DNA. The sample table holds under 550,000 distinct CDR3 sequences, of which roughly 26% were seen once. The ten top clones hold roughly 0.8% of the sample. Source material: blood, either unsorted or a sorted T cell fraction (not recorded which). These receptors were obtained from a male donor with ankylosing spondylitis.

This chain links TRBV3-1 with TRBJ1-5; D unresolved. The CDR3 is made up of 15 amino acids. Germline values: CDR1 LGHDT, CDR2 YNNKEL (reference sequence). Trimming shortened V by 4 bases and J by 1 base, and 11 bases separated the two germline ends. CDR3 DNA sequence: TGTGCCAGCAGCCGTTACTTGGACAGCAATCAGCCCCAGCATTTT. This sequence encodes CASSRYLDSNQPQHF.

V is TRBV4-1 and J is TRBJ1-2; a possible D gene is TRBD1 (5 bases). V was pared by 0 bases and J by 2 bases, with 10 bases between. Per the germline V gene, CDR1 is MGHRA and CDR2 is YSYEKL. The CDR3 totals 15 residues. CDR3 nucleotides: TGCGCCAGCAGCCAAGATTGGGCAGGGAACTATGGCTACACCTTC. Translation: CASSQDWAGNYGYTF.

This clonotype has more than one count but fewer than ten. This chain connects TRBV29-1 to TRBJ1-2; 9 bases fit TRBD1. The CDR3 is made up of 13 amino acids. The V segment lost 4 bases and the J segment 5 bases; nucleotides outside the gene matches: 5. Germline CDR1 is SQVTM and CDR2 is ANQGSEA. The chain's CDR3 is CSVVDGTGYGYTF. CDR3 in DNA: TGCAGCGTTGTAGATGGGACAGGGTATGGCTACACCTTC.

This chain joins TRBV6-2 or TRBV6-3 and TRBJ2-7; no firm D call. Trimming stripped 4 bases from V and 0 bases from J, with 4 bases between. Germline CDR1 is MNHEY and CDR2 is SVGEGT. The length of the CDR3 is 12 residues. The CDR3 DNA is TGTGCCAGCAGTTTTAGCTCCTACGAGCAGTACGTC. Translating gives CASSFSSYEQYV.

This clonotype was counted between two and nine times. The chain employs TRBV10-3 and TRBJ2-7, with 13 bases matching TRBD2. Germline V gene sequence: CDR1 ENHRY, CDR2 SYGVKD. CDR3 length equals 15 residues. J lost 6 bases, V lost 0 bases, and 2 bases had no gene match. This CDR3 is CAISESTSGRGEQYF. Here the CDR3 DNA reads TGTGCCATCAGTGAGTCCACTAGCGGGAGGGGCGAGCAGTACTTC.

This clonotype has a handful of counts. The rearrangement uses TRBV5-1 and TRBJ2-2; TRBD2 matches 11 bases. Per the germline V gene, CDR1 is SGHRS and CDR2 is YFSETQ. This CDR3 has 18 amino acids. Trimming removed 1 base from V and 3 bases from J; junction bases left unmatched: 8. The CDR3 protein is CASSLKLAGGIYTGELFF. Written as DNA, the CDR3 is TGCGCCAGCAGCTTGAAGTTAGCGGGAGGGATCTACACCGGGGAGCTGTTTTTT.

The CDR3 loop is CASTQRGTNTDTQYF. The DNA for the CDR3 is TGTGCCAGCACTCAGCGGGGGACTAACACAGATACGCAGTATTTT. This chain connects TRBV11-2 to TRBJ2-3; TRBD2 matches at 8 bases. There are 15 residues in the CDR3. Looked up from germline, CDR1 is SGHAT and CDR2 is FQNNGV. J gave up 2 bases and V 7 bases, and 8 bases lay outside the gene matches.

The V and J genes are TRBV5-6 and TRBJ2-1; tentatively, D is TRBD1 or TRBD2 (6 bases each). V lost 3 bases, J lost 6 bases, and 16 bases lay in between. The CDR3 length is 15 residues. Germline CDR1 and CDR2: SGHDT and YYEEEE. CDR3 protein: CASSSRGRLLNEQFF. The DNA for the CDR3 is TGTGCCAGCAGCTCACGGGGGCGATTACTCAATGAGCAGTTCTTC. Full variable domain (missing parts from reference TRBV5-6 and TRBJ2-1): DAGVTQSPTHLIKTRGQQVTLRCSPKSGHDTVSWYQQALGQGPQFIFQYYEEEERQRGNFPDRFSGHQFPNYSSELNVNALLLGDSALYLCASSSRGRLLNEQFFGPGTRLTVL.

This clonotype has a count of ten or more. The chain is built from TRBV12-3 or TRBV12-4 and TRBJ2-3, with 12 bases lining up with TRBD2. V was clipped by 5 bases and J by 6 bases; unmatched bases: 3. The CDR3 consists of 14 residues. The CDR3 sequence is CASSPSGRADTQYF. The CDR3 DNA sequence: TGTGCCAGCAGTCCTAGCGGGAGGGCCGATACGCAGTATTTT.

The gene calls are TRBV7-9 and TRBJ2-1, with TRBD1 matching 12 bases. The CDR3 is made up of 17 amino acids. Germline CDR1 SEHNR, CDR2 FQNEAQ (reference sequence). Trimming cost V 5 bases and J 2 bases; bases outside gene matches: 7. The CDR3 nucleotides are TGTGCCAGCAGCGGGACAGGGGGCATAACTCCCTACAATGAGCAGTTCTTC. Its protein product is CASSGTGGITPYNEQFF.

This clonotype was detected a few times. V gene TRBV10-3 combines with J gene TRBJ2-1; possibly TRBD2 for D (5 bases). Germline V lookup: CDR1 ENHRY, CDR2 SYGVKD. The V gene lost 8 bases and the J gene lost 5 bases, with 7 bases spanning the gap. The CDR3 totals 11 residues. This chain's CDR3 is CAIGSHNEQFF. CDR3 DNA sequence: TGTGCCATCGGGAGTCACAATGAGCAGTTCTTC.

This clonotype has more than one count but fewer than ten. The chain is built from TRBV20-1 and TRBJ2-7, with 13 bases identical to TRBD2. The length of the CDR3 is 14 residues. Germline CDR1 and CDR2: DFQATT and SNEGSKA (reference sequence). V gave up 6 bases and J gave up 2 bases; unmatched junction bases: 4. CDR3 loop: CSARLAGGTYEQYF. The CDR3, as DNA: TGCAGTGCAAGACTAGCGGGAGGAACCTACGAGCAGTACTTC.

The genes are TRBV20-1 and TRBJ2-5, with D maybe TRBD2 (5 bases). The CDR3 extends over 13 amino acids. Germline-derived CDR1 and CDR2 are DFQATT and SNEGSKA (reference sequence). The CDR3 reads CATPDRGQETQYF. CDR3 coding DNA: TGCGCCACCCCCGACCGGGGCCAAGAGACCCAGTACTTC.

Only a few counts were recorded for this clonotype. CDR3 residues: CASSLWGTGDVAFF. The DNA of the CDR3 is TGCGCCAGCAGCTTGTGGGGGACAGGGGACGTAGCTTTCTTT. The genes are TRBV5-1 and TRBJ1-1; 10 bases align to TRBD1. CDR3 length: 14 residues. Germline V gives CDR1 SGHRS, CDR2 YFSETQ. With 1 base clipped from V and 10 bases from J, the junction kept 7 bases outside the gene matches.

V usage is TRBV10-3 and J usage is TRBJ1-1, with D maybe TRBD1 (6 bases). Trimming took off 2 bases at V and 0 bases at J, with 7 bases between the two ends. The CDR3 covers 14 residues. Germline CDR1 reads ENHRY; CDR2 reads SYGVKD. DNA of the CDR3: TGTGCCATCAGTGAGGGGACATTGAACACTGAAGCTTTCTTT. Translated: CAISEGTLNTEAFF.

The rearrangement uses TRBV27 and TRBJ2-7, with 8 nucleotides matching TRBD1. Per germline, CDR1 MNHEY and CDR2 SMNVEV (reference sequence). This CDR3 is 13 amino acids long. V was clipped by 6 bases and J by 0 bases; unmatched bases: 1. CDR3 in amino acids: CASSGTGSYEQYF. In nucleotides, the CDR3 is TGTGCCAGCAGCGGGACAGGCTCCTACGAGCAGTACTTC.

The CDR3 region is CASSWDRVTYNEQFF. CDR3 bases: TGCGCCAGCAGCTGGGACAGGGTGACCTACAATGAGCAGTTCTTC. This sequence joins TRBV5-1 and TRBJ2-1; 9 bases align to TRBD1. The CDR3 has 15 residues. V shed 3 bases, J shed 2 bases, and the junction held 3 bases outside the gene matches. Germline CDR1 SGHRS, CDR2 YFSETQ.